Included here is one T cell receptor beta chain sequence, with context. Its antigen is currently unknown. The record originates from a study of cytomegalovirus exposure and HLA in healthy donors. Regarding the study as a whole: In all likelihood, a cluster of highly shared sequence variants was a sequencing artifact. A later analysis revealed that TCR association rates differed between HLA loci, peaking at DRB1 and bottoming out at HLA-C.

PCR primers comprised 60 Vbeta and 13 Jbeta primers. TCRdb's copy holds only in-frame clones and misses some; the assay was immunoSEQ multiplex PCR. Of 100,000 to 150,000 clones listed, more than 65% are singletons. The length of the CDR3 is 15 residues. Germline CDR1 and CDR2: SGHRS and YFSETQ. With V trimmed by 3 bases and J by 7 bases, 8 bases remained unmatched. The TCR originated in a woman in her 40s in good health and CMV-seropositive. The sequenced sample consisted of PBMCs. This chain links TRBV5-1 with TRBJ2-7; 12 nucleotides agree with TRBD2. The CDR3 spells CASSSGLAGPLEQYF. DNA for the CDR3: TGCGCCAGCAGCTCCGGACTAGCGGGGCCCCTTGAGCAGTACTTC.